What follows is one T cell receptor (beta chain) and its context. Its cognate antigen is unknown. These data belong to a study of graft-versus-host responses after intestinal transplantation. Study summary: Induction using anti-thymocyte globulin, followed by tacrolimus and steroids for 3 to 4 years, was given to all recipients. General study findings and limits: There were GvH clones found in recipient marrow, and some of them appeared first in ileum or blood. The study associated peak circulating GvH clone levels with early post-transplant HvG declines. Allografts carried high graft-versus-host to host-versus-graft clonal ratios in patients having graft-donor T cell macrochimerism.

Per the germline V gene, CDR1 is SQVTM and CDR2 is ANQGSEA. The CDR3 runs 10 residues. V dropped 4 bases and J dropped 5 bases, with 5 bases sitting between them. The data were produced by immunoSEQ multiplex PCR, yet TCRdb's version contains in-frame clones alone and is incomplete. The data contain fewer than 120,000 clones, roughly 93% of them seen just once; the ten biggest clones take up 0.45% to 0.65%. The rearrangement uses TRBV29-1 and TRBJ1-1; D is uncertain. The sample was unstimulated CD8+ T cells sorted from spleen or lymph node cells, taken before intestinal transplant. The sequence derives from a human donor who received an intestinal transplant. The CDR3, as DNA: TGCAGCGTTGTCGGGACTGAAGCTTTCTTT. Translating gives CSVVGTEAFF.